This T cell receptor (beta chain) was recorded in a study of blood T cell repertoires in COVID-19 (TCRdb year 2020). Study-wide context: Samples covering the acute and convalescent phases of COVID-19 were provided by collaborators in the United States, Italy and Spain. Deeply sampled blood TCRbeta repertoires from subjects exposed to, actively infected with, or recovered from COVID-19 were included in the dataset. The samples were drawn from the first 160 participants of the ongoing ImmuneRACE study and from 950 to 1,500 subjects provided by 6 global collaborators. The prospective study material was composed of cDNA or gDNA derived from T cells, B-cell-depleted T cells, or PBMCs. A freely available public database, intended as a resource for researchers studying the immune response to SARS-CoV-2, is where the repertoires were released. Where available, HLA class I and class II types were obtained from metadata supplied by the sample provider rather than from assay-based typing. A de-identified subject ID, COVID-19 status, age in years and sex were almost always included in the sample metadata. Results the study describes overall, beyond this receptor: The quantity of clinical and demographic metadata differed by source and by participant and was supplied without curation.

In the germline V gene, CDR1 corresponds to SGHDT and CDR2 to YYEEEE. After removal of 4 bases from V and 4 bases from J, the junction retains 7 bases not matched to a gene. From the cysteine up to the phenylalanine, the CDR3 has a length of 15 residues. The CDR3 DNA has 45 bases and is translated from base 1. TCRbeta CDR3 regions were amplified from genomic DNA by means of the immunoSEQ Assay, a bias-controlled multiplex PCR. As for the authors' bioinformatics: Within the assay, amplification of reference gene primers was used to estimate how many nucleated cells each sample contained. Sequence reads were collapsed and filtered to measure the absolute abundance of every unique TCRbeta CDR3 rearrangement. For each sample, productive Simpson clonality was calculated as the square root of Simpson's diversity index across productive rearrangements. In its TCRdb copy, this immuneACCESS table keeps in-frame sequences only and misses some clones. Where compared with another copy, unresolved V genes explain less than half of these, and the others have no known cause. D and trimming were read from the DNA, whereas the V and J calls and clone size are those reported in that table. In all, the sample holds roughly 260,000 clones, and about 90% of those were seen once. The top ten constitute 1.2% of the sample.

Enrolling through a virtual design, the prospective study's participants ranged in age from about 18 to 89 years and lived across more than 20 United States geographic areas. Cohort assignment in the prospective study relied on participant-reported clinical history from a screening survey and a study questionnaire. In the prospective study, whole blood, serum and a nasopharyngeal or oropharyngeal swab were collected from each participant by mobile phlebotomists. Additional blood draws and questionnaires over an approximately 2-month period could optionally be provided by prospective study participants. Prospective study blood samples were shipped either frozen or at room temperature before DNA extraction. Of note for this clone: The target of this receptor is not known. One base away there is no much larger clone; base qualities are not given.

The origin of this receptor is a human donor in a cohort exposed to, infected with or recovered from COVID-19 (not recorded which). The donor label of this sample is uncertain. Source material: PBMCs or T cells enriched from blood (not recorded which). Recombination linked TRBV5-6 to TRBJ1-4; 7 of the junction bases match TRBD1. The DNA sequence follows: TGTGCCAGCAGCCCTGGGGGACAGATTAATGAAAAACTGTTTTTT. It codes for CASSPGGQINEKLFF.